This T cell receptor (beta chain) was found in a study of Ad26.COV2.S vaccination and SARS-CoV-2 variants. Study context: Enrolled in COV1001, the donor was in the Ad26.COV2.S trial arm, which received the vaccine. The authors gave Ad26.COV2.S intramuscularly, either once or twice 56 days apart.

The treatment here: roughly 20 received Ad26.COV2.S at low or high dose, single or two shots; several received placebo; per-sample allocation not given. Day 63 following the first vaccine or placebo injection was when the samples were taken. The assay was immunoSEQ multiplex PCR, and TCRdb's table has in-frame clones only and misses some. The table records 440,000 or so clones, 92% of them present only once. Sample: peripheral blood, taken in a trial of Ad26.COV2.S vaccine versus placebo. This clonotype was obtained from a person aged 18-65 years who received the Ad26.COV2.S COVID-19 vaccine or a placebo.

The CDR3 DNA is TGTGCCAGCAGTTCACAGGCCCCCCTAGAGATGAACTATGGCTACACCTTC. This translates into CASSSQAPLEMNYGYTF. This chain connects TRBV28 to TRBJ1-2; D might be TRBD1 (5 bases). Trimming stripped 4 bases from V and 2 bases from J, with 20 bases between. This CDR3 has 17 residues. Germline values: CDR1 MDHEN, CDR2 SYDVKM.